This T cell receptor beta chain was obtained from a study of blood T cells in healthy people across ages. There are 15 residues in the CDR3. From germline, CDR1 is MNHEY and CDR2 SMNVEV (reference sequence). V was pared by 4 bases and J by 5 bases, with 18 bases between. Each donor gave approximately 9.5 milliliters of peripheral blood. Through a sample-barcoded 5' primer and a J-beta primer mix, a second PCR was run for roughly 6 to 11 cycles. TCRdb re-called the 5' RACE reads with MiXCR, one entry per CDR3 protein. The sample consists of some 1.6 million distinct CDR3 sequences, roughly 30% of them appearing once. This clonotype was detected a few times. Its matching antigen is unknown. Notes on the study in general: Strong correlation existed between TCR beta diversity and naive T cell percentage.

The TCR comes from a woman in her twenties or thirties in good health. Sequencing input: blood. The genes are TRBV27 and TRBJ2-7, with a possible D match to TRBD2 (6 bases). The CDR3 sequence is CASSSPGLGGHEQYF. The CDR3 region has the DNA TGTGCCAGCAGTTCCCCGGGACTGGGGGGACACGAGCAGTACTTC.